This TCR beta chain comes out of a study of neoadjuvant anti-PD-1 for oral cavity cancer. These newly diagnosed stage II-IVA oral cavity squamous cell carcinoma patients had no prior systemic or radiation treatment. The CDR3 spans 14 residues. The J segment lost 6 bases and the V segment lost 1 base, leaving 4 bases of the junction unmatched. The germline CDR1 and CDR2 sequences are LNHDA and SQIVND (reference sequence). Only in-frame clones appear in the TCRdb table, and some are missing; sequencing was by immunoSEQ multiplex PCR. The sample shows thousands of clones, 76% of them seen only once. The chain links TRBV19 to TRBJ2-5, with TRBD1 matching over 8 bases. This sequence was found in a person between 40 and 79 years old with oral cavity squamous cell carcinoma. This specimen was PBMCs, taken before nivolumab (anti-PD-1) treatment. Written as DNA, the CDR3 is TGTGCCAGTAGTATAGCGCCCAGGGGGCAGACCCAGTACTTC. This translates into CASSIAPRGQTQYF. Based on the CDR3 plus reference TRBV19 and TRBJ2-5, the full variable domain is DGGITQSPKYLFRKEGQNVTLSCEQNLNHDAMYWYRQDPGQGLRLIYYSQIVNDFQKGDIAEGYSVSREKKESFPLTVTSAQKNPTAFYLCASSIAPRGQTQYFGPGTRLLVL.